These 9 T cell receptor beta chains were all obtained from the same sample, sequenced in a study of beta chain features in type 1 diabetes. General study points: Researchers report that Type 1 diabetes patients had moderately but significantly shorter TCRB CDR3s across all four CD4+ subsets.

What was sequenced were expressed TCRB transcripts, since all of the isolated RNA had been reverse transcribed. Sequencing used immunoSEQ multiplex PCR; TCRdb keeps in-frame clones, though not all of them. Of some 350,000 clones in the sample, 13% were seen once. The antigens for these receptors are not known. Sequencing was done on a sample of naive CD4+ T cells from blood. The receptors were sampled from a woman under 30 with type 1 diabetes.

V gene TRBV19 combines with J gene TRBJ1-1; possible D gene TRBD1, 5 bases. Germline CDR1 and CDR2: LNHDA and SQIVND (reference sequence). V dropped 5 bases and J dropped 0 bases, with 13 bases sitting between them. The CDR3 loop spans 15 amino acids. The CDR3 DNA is TGTGCCAGTAGTCCCGGGCCGACAGTGAACACTGAAGCTTTCTTT. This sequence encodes CASSPGPTVNTEAFF.

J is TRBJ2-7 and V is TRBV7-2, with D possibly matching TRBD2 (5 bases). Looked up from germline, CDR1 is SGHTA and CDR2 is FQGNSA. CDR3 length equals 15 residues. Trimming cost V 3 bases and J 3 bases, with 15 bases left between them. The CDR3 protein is CASSFVWQEGYEQYF. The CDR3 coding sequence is TGTGCCAGCAGCTTTGTTTGGCAAGAGGGCTACGAGCAGTACTTC.

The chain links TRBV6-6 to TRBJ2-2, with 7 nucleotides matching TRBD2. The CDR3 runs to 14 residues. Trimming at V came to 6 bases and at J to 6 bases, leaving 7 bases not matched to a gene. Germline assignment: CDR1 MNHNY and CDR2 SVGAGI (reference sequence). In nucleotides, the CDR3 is TGTGCCAGCAGCTCCACTAGCGTCCCCGGGGAGCTGTTTTTT. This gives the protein CASSSTSVPGELFF.

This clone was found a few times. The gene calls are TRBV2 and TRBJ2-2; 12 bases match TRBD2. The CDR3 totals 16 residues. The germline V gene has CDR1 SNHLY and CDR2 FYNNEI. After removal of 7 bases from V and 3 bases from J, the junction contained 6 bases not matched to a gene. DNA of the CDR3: TGTGCCAGCACCCACCGACTAGCGGGAGACACCGGGGAGCTGTTTTTT. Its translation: CASTHRLAGDTGELFF.

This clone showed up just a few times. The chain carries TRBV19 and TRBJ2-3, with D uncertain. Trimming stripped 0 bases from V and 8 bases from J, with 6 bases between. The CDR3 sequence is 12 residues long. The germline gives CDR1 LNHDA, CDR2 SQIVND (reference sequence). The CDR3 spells CASSIEAGTQYF. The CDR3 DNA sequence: TGTGCCAGTAGTATAGAAGCCGGTACGCAGTATTTT.

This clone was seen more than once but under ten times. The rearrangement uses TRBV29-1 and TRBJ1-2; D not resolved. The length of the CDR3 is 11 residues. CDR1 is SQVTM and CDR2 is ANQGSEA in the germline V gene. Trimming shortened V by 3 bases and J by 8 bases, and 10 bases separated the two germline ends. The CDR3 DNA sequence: TGCAGCGTTGAGTCCCGGGGAGGCTACACCTTC. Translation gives CSVESRGGYTF. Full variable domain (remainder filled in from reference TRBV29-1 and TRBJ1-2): SAVISQKPSRDICQRGTSLTIQCQVDSQVTMMFWYRQQPGQSLTLIATANQGSEATYESGFVIDKFPISRPNLTFSTLTVSNMSPEDSSIYLCSVESRGGYTFGSGTRLTVV.

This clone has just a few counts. The CDR3 coding sequence is TGTGCCAGCAGACCCTCTGGACAGGGAAATCAGCCCCAGCATTTT. It translates to CASRPSGQGNQPQHF. The genes are TRBV27 and TRBJ1-5; 8 positions match TRBD1. The CDR3 contains 15 residues. The ends lost 6 bases at V and 4 bases at J; junction bases unmatched: 8. CDR1 and CDR2 (germline): MNHEY, SMNVEV (reference sequence).

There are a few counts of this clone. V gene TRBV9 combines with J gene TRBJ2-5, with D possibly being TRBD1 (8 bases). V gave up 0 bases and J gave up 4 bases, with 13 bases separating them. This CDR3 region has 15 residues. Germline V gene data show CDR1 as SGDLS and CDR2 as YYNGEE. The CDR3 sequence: CASSVATGGGETQYF. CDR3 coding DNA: TGTGCCAGCAGCGTAGCTACAGGGGGGGGAGAGACCCAGTACTTC.

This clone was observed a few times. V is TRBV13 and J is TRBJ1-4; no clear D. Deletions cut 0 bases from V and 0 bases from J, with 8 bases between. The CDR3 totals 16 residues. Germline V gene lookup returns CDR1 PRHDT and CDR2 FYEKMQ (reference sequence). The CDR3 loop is CASSLGLRSTNEKLFF. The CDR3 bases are TGTGCCAGCAGCTTAGGCCTACGATCAACTAATGAAAAACTGTTTTTT.